This TCR beta chain derives from a study of cytotoxic CD8 clonotypes in ibrutinib-treated CLL. Method: immunoSEQ multiplex PCR; TCRdb's copy keeps in-frame clones and lacks some. Among roughly 130,000 clones listed, approximately 89% were seen once. The V and J ends lost 8 bases and 6 bases respectively, with 12 bases between them. Per germline, CDR1 GTSNPN and CDR2 SVGIG (reference sequence). The CDR3 loop spans 11 amino acids. Of note for this clone: The antigen is undetermined.

Study-level findings and limits: Relative to age-matched healthy donors, clonality at baseline was higher, and it tracked circulating CD8+ T-cell counts. Stable or contracted on treatment, public clonotypes were also uncommon. Sustained-remission and progressing patients had unequal sampling times.

The receptor was isolated from a human donor with chronic lymphocytic leukemia. The sample here was PBMCs, taken after 12 months of ibrutinib treatment. This chain links TRBV30 with TRBJ2-3; D is unresolved. CDR3 sequence reads: CAQTLRDTQYF. CDR3 bases: TGTGCCCAGACGCTGCGGGATACGCAGTATTTT.